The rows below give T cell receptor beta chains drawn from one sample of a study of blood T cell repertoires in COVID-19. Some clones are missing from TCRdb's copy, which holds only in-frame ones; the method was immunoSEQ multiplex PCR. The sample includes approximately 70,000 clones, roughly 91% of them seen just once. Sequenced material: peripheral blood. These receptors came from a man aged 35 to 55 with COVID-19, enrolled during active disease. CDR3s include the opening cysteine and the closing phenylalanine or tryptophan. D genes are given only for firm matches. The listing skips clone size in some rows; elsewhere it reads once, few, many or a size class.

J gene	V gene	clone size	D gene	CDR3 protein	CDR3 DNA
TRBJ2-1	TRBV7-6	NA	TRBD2	CASSLAQSAGGSSSYNEQFF	TGTGCCAGCAGCTTAGCGCAATCAGCGGGGGGCAGTAGCTCCTACAATGAGCAGTTCTTC
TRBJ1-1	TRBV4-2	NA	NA	CASSTGQTFEAFF	TGTGCCAGCAGCACAGGACAGACTTTTGAAGCTTTCTTT
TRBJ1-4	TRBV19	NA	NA	CASSLSPGSGEKLFF	TGTGCCAGTAGTCTAAGCCCCGGGTCGGGTGAAAAACTGTTTTTT
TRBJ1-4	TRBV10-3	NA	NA	CAISESTGATNEKLFF	TGTGCCATCAGTGAGTCGACAGGAGCAACTAATGAAAAACTGTTTTTT
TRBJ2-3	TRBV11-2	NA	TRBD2	CASSLDSGGPGDTQYF	TGTGCCAGCAGCTTAGATTCGGGGGGGCCGGGAGATACGCAGTATTTT
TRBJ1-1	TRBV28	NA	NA	CASSSPGRVSEAFF	TGTGCCAGCAGTTCCCCCGGGAGGGTTTCTGAAGCTTTCTTT
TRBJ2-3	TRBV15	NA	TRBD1	CATSRATGARTDTQYF	TGTGCCACCAGCAGGGCTACAGGGGCCCGCACAGATACGCAGTATTTT
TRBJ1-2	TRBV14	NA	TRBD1	CATFYPGQGLANYGYTF	TGTGCCACCTTCTATCCGGGACAGGGCCTAGCTAACTATGGCTACACCTTC
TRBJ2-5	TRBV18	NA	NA	CASSQLQETQYF	TGTGCCAGCTCACAACTACAAGAGACCCAGTACTTC
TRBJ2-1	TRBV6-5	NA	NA	CASSYMGGVNNEQFF	TGTGCCAGCAGTTACATGGGCGGGGTCAACAATGAGCAGTTCTTC
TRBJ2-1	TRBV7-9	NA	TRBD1	CASSLAGTGGVEQFF	TGTGCCAGCAGCTTAGCGGGGACAGGGGGCGTTGAGCAGTTCTTC
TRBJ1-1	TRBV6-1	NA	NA	CASSETSGARNTEAFF	TGTGCCAGCAGTGAAACCTCAGGGGCGAGGAACACTGAAGCTTTCTTT
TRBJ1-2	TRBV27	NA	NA	CASSLQGYGYTF	TGTGCCAGCAGTTTACAGGGTTATGGCTACACCTTC
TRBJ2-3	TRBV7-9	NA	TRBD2	CASSWTSGALTDTQYF	TGTGCCAGCAGCTGGACTAGCGGGGCCCTCACAGATACGCAGTATTTT
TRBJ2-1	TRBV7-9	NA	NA	CASSLEPADPSYNEQFF	TGTGCCAGCAGCTTAGAACCAGCGGACCCCTCCTACAATGAGCAGTTCTTC
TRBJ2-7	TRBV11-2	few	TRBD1	CASSQERGRQYF	TGTGCCAGCAGTCAGGAAAGGGGGCGGCAGTACTTC
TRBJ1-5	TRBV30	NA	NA	CAWSAGSSNQPQHF	TGTGCCTGGAGTGCGGGGTCTAGCAATCAGCCCCAGCATTTT
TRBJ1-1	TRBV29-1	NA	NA	CSVARQLNTEAFF	TGCAGCGTTGCAAGACAACTGAACACTGAAGCTTTCTTT
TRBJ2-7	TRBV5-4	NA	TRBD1	CASRYGQGTYEQYF	TGTGCCAGCAGATACGGACAGGGTACCTACGAGCAGTACTTC
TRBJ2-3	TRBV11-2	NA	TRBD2	CASSVGGSTDTQYF	TGTGCCAGCAGCGTGGGGGGGTCGACAGATACGCAGTATTTT
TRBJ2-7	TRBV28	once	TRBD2	CASLSRGGSYEQYF	TGTGCCAGCCTCTCCCGGGGGGGAAGCTACGAGCAGTACTTC
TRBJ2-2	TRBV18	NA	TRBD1	CASSPPTGTGVTGELFF	TGTGCCAGCTCACCACCCACCGGGACAGGGGTCACCGGGGAGCTGTTTTTT
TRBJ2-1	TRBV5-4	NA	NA	CASSLGVPGGGRSNEQFF	TGTGCCAGCAGCTTAGGAGTCCCGGGGGGCGGAAGAAGCAATGAGCAGTTCTTC
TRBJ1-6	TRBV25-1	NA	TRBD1	CARSRDSIYNSPLHF	TGTGCCAGAAGCCGGGACAGTATCTATAATTCACCCCTCCACTTT
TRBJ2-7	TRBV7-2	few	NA	CASSLVQGRYEQYF	TGTGCCAGCAGCTTAGTCCAGGGAAGGTACGAGCAGTACTTC
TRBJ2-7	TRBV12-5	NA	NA	CASGPPGGEYEQYF	TGTGCTAGTGGTCCTCCCGGAGGGGAGTACGAGCAGTACTTC
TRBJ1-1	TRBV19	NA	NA	CASSPHGDTEAFF	TGTGCCAGTAGTCCACACGGGGACACTGAAGCTTTCTTT
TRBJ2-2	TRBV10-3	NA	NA	CATRTENTGELFF	TGTGCCACCCGGACAGAGAACACCGGGGAGCTGTTTTTT
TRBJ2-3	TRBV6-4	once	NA	CASSPGLGTDTQYF	TGTGCCAGCAGCCCCGGACTGGGCACAGATACGCAGTATTTT
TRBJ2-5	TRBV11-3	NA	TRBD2	CASSGTSGAQETQYF	TGTGCCAGCAGCGGGACTAGCGGTGCGCAAGAGACCCAGTACTTC
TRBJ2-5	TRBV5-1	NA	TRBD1	CASSSGGQVQETQYF	TGCGCCAGCAGCTCTGGCGGACAGGTCCAAGAGACCCAGTACTTC
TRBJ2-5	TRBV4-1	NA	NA	CASSPTAQETQYF	TGCGCCAGCAGCCCCACTGCCCAAGAGACCCAGTACTTC
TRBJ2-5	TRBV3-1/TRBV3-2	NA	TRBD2	CASNSAGVTEETQYF	TGTGCCAGCAACTCAGCGGGGGTGACAGAAGAGACCCAGTACTTC
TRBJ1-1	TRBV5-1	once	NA	CASSLGEDTEAFF	TGCGCCAGCAGCTTGGGGGAGGACACTGAAGCTTTCTTT
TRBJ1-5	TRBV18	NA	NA	CASSPGDQPQHF	TGTGCCAGCTCACCTGGAGATCAGCCCCAGCATTTT
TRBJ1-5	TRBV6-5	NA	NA	CASNGSPQGQQPQHF	TGTGCCAGCAACGGATCCCCTCAGGGGCAGCAGCCCCAGCATTTT
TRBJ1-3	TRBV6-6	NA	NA	CASLEGTGNTIYF	TGTGCCAGCCTGGAGGGGACTGGAAACACCATATATTTT
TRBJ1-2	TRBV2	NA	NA	CASSPEEGRYGYTF	TGTGCCAGCAGCCCAGAGGAGGGACGGTATGGCTACACCTTC
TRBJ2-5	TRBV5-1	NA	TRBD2	CASSPTGGVGETQYF	TGCGCCAGCAGCCCCACGGGAGGGGTAGGGGAGACCCAGTACTTC
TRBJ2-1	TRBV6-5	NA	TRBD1	CASSPSDRENEQFF	TGTGCCAGCAGTCCCTCCGACAGGGAGAATGAGCAGTTCTTC
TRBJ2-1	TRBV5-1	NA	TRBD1	CASSFGTGRNEQFF	TGCGCCAGCAGCTTCGGGACAGGGAGAAATGAGCAGTTCTTC
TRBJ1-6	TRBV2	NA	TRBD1	CASRRDRDGSPLHF	TGTGCCAGCAGGAGGGACAGGGACGGTTCACCCCTCCACTTT
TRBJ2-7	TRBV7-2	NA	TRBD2	CASSLKAGGYEQYF	TGTGCCAGCAGCTTAAAAGCGGGGGGCTACGAGCAGTACTTC
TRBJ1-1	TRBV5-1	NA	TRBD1	CASSAGQSTEAFF	TGCGCCAGCAGCGCGGGACAGTCCACTGAAGCTTTCTTT
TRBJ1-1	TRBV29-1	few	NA	CSALLSTEAFF	TGCAGCGCACTTCTAAGCACTGAAGCTTTCTTT
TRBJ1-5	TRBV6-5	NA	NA	CASSYSGESNQPQHF	TGTGCCAGCAGTTACTCGGGCGAATCCAATCAGCCCCAGCATTTT
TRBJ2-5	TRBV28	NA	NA	CASRQGIKTQYF	TGTGCCAGCAGGCAGGGCATTAAGACCCAGTACTTC
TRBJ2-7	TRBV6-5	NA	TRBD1	CASKPTGGSYEQYF	TGTGCCAGCAAACCGACAGGGGGCTCCTACGAGCAGTACTTC
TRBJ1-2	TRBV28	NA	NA	CASSLSETGETYTF	TGTGCCAGCAGTTTATCTGAGACAGGCGAAACCTACACCTTC
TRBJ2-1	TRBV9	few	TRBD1	CASSGGQAYNEQFF	TGTGCCAGCAGCGGAGGACAGGCCTACAATGAGCAGTTCTTC
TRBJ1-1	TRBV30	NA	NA	CAWYRGRGTEAFF	TGTGCCTGGTATAGGGGGAGGGGCACTGAAGCTTTCTTT
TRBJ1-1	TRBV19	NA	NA	CASKEWAGGANTEAFF	TGTGCCAGTAAGGAGTGGGCAGGAGGGGCGAACACTGAAGCTTTCTTT
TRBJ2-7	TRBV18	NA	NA	CASSELELYEQYF	TGTGCCAGCTCTGAGCTAGAACTCTACGAGCAGTACTTC
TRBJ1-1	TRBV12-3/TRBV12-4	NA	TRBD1	CASRRTGNTEAFF	TGTGCCAGCAGGCGGACAGGGAACACTGAAGCTTTCTTT
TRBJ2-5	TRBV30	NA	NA	CAWSKGGHNQETQYF	TGTGCCTGGAGCAAGGGCGGACACAACCAAGAGACCCAGTACTTC